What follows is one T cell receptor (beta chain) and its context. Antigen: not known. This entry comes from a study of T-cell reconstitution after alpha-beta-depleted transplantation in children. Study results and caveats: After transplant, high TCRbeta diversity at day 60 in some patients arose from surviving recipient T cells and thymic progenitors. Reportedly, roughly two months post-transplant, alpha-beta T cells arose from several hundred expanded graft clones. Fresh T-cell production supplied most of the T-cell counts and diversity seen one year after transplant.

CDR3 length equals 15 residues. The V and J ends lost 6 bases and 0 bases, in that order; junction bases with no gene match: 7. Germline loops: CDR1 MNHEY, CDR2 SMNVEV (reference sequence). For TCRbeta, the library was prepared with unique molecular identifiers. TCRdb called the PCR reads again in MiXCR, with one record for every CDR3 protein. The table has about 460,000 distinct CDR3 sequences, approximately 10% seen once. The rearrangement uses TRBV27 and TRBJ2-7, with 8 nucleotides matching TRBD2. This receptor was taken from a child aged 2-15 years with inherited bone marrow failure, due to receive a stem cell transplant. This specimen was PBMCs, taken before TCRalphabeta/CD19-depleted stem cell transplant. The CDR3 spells CASRLAGFSSYEQYF. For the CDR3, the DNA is TGTGCCAGCAGGCTAGCGGGTTTTAGCTCCTACGAGCAGTACTTC.